One and the same sample provided the 4 T cell receptor beta chains below, sequenced in a study of PD-L1 blockade in urothelial cancer. Time point defined: pretreatment peripheral blood. The protocol was immunoSEQ multiplex PCR, while the TCRdb copy is restricted to in-frame clones and leaves out a portion. The sample carries about 130,000 clones, approximately 88% recorded once. Sequenced material: PBMCs, taken around atezolizumab (anti-PD-L1) treatment. These receptor sequences come from a man aged 50-59 years with urothelial cancer.

The CDR3 loop is CATSRDGTGRKGYTF. The DNA of the CDR3 is TGTGCCACCAGCAGAGATGGGACAGGGAGGAAGGGCTACACCTTC. J is TRBJ1-2 and V is TRBV15, with 9 bases lining up with TRBD1. Germline CDR1 and CDR2: LNHNV and YYDKDF (reference sequence). V lost 0 bases and J lost 8; bases outside the gene matches: 7. The CDR3 has 15 residues.

The chain employs TRBV9 and TRBJ2-3, with D hard to call. CDR1 and CDR2 from the germline V gene are SGDLS and YYNGEE. This CDR3 is built from 13 residues. Trimming removed 0 bases at V and 0 bases at J, with 2 bases between. CDR3 bases: TGTGCCAGCAGCGTAGTAAGCACAGATACGCAGTATTTT. This codes for CASSVVSTDTQYF. The complete variable domain, with remaining parts taken from reference TRBV9 and TRBJ2-3, reads DSGVTQTPKHLITATGQRVTLRCSPRSGDLSVYWYQQSLDQGLQFLIQYYNGEERAKGNILERFSAQQFPDLHSELNLSSLELGDSALYFCASSVVSTDTQYFGPGTRLTVL.

The chain employs TRBV19 and TRBJ2-5; possibly TRBD2 for D (8 bases). This CDR3 contains 16 residues. Deletions cut 5 bases from V and 6 bases from J, with 22 bases between. Germline CDR1 and CDR2: LNHDA and SQIVND (reference sequence). The CDR3 region is CASSSTSGGGLKTQYF. DNA of the CDR3: TGTGCCAGTAGTTCCACTAGCGGAGGGGGCTTAAAGACCCAGTACTTC.

V is TRBV4-2 and J is TRBJ2-1; 13 bases align to TRBD2. Germline-derived CDR1 and CDR2 are LGHNA and YNFKEQ. The trim removed 1 base at V and 5 bases at J, leaving 5 bases unmatched. This CDR3 region has 17 residues. CDR3 loop: CASSQALGTSGNNEQFF. The CDR3 DNA reads as TGTGCCAGCAGCCAAGCTCTAGGGACTAGCGGGAACAATGAGCAGTTCTTC.